This T cell receptor (beta chain) was captured by sequencing in a study of cytomegalovirus exposure and HLA in healthy donors. At the level of the study: Caucasian-associated ancestry cluster membership applied to about four fifths of about 370 genotyped donors.

General observations from the study: As immune exposure information, only CMV serostatus was available.

60 Vbeta and 13 Jbeta primers were used in PCR. Only in-frame clones appear in the TCRdb table, and some are missing; sequencing was by immunoSEQ multiplex PCR. The data contain about 120,000 clones, around three quarters of them singletons. Germline V gene data show CDR1 as SNHLY and CDR2 as FYNNEI. With 6 bases clipped from V and 2 bases from J, the junction kept 4 bases outside the gene matches. The CDR3 runs 14 residues. This clone was seen just once. Its antigen remains unknown. The sequence was obtained from a young man in good health and CMV-seropositive. The material sequenced was PBMCs. The gene calls are TRBV2 and TRBJ1-1; the match to TRBD1 covers 9 bases. CDR3: CASRLGQGNTEAFF. The CDR3 DNA sequence: TGTGCCAGCAGGTTGGGACAGGGTAACACTGAAGCTTTCTTT.